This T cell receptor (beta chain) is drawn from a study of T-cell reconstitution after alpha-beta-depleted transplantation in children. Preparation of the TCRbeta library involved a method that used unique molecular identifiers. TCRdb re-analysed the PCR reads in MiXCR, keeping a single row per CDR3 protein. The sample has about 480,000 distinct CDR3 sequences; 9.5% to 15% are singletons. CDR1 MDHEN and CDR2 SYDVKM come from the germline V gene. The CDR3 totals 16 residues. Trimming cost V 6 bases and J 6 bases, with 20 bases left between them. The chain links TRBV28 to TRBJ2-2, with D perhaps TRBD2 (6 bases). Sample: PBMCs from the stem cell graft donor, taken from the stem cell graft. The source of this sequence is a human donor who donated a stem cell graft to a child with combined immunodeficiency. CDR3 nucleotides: TGTGCCAGCAGCCTCGGGACTCGTCTAAGGCCCGGGGAGCTGTTTTTT. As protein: CASSLGTRLRPGELFF.